This entry features one TCR beta chain sequence. Seattle cases were enrolled at active infection and followed longitudinally. Only in-frame clones appear in the TCRdb table, and some are missing; sequencing was by immunoSEQ multiplex PCR. The sample records fewer than 200,000 clones, 80% to 95% being singletons. This sample stems from a study of blood T cell repertoires in COVID-19. The sample was peripheral blood. This sequence originates from a man aged 30-40 years with COVID-19, enrolled during active disease.

The CDR3 DNA is TGTGCCAGCAGGAAGGGGGCAGGGGATCAGCCCCAGCATTTT. Translating it yields CASRKGAGDQPQHF. This chain connects TRBV7-2 to TRBJ1-5; 7 bases line up with TRBD1. The CDR3 extends over 14 amino acids. Germline V lookup: CDR1 SGHTA, CDR2 FQGNSA. The J segment lost 5 bases and the V segment lost 6 bases, leaving 7 bases of the junction unmatched.